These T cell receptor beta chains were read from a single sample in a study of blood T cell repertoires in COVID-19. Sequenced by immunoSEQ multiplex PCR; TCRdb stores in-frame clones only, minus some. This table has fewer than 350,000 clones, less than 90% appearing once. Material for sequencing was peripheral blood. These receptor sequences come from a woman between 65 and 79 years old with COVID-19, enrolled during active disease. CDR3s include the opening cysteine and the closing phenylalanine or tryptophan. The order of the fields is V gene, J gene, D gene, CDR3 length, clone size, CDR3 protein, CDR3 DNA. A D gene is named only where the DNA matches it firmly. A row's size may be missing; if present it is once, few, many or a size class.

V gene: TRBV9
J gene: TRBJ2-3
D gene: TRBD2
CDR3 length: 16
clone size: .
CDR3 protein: CASSVGPAGGVDTQYF
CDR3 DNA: TGTGCCAGCAGCGTAGGCCCCGCGGGGGGGGTTGATACGCAGTATTTT

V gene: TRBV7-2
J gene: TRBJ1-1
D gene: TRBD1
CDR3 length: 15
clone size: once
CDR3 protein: CASSLVPTGGTEAFF
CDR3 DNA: TGTGCCAGCAGCTTAGTTCCGACAGGGGGGACTGAAGCTTTCTTT

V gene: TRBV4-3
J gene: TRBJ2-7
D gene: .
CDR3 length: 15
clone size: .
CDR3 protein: CASSQARGSAYEQYF
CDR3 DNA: TGCGCCAGCAGCCAAGCAAGAGGGAGCGCCTACGAGCAGTACTTC

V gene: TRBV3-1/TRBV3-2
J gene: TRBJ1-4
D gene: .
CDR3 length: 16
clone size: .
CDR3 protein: CASSQDHGGRGEKLFF
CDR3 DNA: TGTGCCAGCAGCCAAGATCACGGGGGGCGAGGTGAAAAACTGTTTTTT

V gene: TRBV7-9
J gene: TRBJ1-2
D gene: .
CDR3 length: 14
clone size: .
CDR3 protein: CASSQRQENYGYTF
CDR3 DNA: TGTGCCAGCAGCCAGCGACAGGAAAACTATGGCTACACCTTC

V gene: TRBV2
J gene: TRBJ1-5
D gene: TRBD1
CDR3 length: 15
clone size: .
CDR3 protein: CASSVTGGINQPQHF
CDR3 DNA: TGTGCCAGCAGTGTGACAGGGGGCATCAATCAGCCCCAGCATTTT

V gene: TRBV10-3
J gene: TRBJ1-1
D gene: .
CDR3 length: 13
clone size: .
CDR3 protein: CAISAQGNTEAFF
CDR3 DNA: TGTGCCATCAGTGCACAGGGGAACACTGAAGCTTTCTTT

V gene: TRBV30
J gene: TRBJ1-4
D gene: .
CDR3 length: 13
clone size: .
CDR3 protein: CAWSEGVGEKLFF
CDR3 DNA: TGTGCCTGGAGTGAAGGGGTCGGTGAAAAACTGTTTTTT

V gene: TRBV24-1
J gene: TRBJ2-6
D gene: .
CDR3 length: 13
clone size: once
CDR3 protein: CATSGSGANVLTF
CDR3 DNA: TGTGCCACCAGTGGTTCGGGGGCCAACGTCCTGACTTTC

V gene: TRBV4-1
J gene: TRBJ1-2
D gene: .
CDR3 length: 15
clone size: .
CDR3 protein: CASSPANSQGSGYTF
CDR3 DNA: TGCGCCAGCAGCCCGGCAAATAGCCAGGGATCCGGCTACACCTTC

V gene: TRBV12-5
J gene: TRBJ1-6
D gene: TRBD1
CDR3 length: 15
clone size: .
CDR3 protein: CASGLAGQDNSPLHF
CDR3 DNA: TGTGCTAGTGGTTTGGCTGGACAGGACAATTCACCCCTCCACTTT

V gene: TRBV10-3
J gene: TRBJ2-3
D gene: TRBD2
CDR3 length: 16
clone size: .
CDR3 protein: CAISDGTSGLTDTQYF
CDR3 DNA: TGTGCCATCAGTGACGGGACTAGCGGACTTACAGATACGCAGTATTTT

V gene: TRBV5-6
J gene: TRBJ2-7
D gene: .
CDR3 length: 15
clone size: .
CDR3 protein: CASSPFLATTYEQYF
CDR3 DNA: TGTGCCAGCAGCCCTTTTCTAGCGACAACCTACGAGCAGTACTTC

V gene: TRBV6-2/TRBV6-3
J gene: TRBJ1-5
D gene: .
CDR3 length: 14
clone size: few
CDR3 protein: CASSQDSFNQPQHF
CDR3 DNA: TGTGCCAGCAGCCAGGACAGCTTCAATCAGCCCCAGCATTTT

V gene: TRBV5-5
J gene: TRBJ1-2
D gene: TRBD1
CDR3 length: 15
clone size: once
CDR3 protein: CASSLTLGQGRGYTF
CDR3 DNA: TGTGCCAGCAGCCTAACCCTGGGACAGGGAAGAGGCTACACCTTC

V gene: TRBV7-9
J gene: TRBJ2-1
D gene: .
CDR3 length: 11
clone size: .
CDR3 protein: CASSLGTEQFF
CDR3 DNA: TGTGCCAGCAGCCTCGGGACAGAGCAGTTCTTC

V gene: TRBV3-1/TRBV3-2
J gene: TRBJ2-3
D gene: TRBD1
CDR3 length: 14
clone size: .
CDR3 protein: CASSPRQGTDTQYF
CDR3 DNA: TGTGCCAGCAGCCCCCGACAGGGAACAGATACGCAGTATTTT

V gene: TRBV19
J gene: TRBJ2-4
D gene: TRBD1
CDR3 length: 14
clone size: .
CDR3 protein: CASTMTGGQNIQYF
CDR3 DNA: TGTGCCAGTACTATGACAGGGGGTCAAAACATTCAGTACTTC

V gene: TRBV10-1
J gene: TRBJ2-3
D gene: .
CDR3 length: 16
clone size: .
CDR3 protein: CASSETWGSSTDTQYF
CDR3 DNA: TGCGCCAGCAGTGAAACGTGGGGCTCGAGCACAGATACGCAGTATTTT

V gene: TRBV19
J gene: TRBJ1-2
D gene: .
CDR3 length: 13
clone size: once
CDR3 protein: CASTDSNRNGYTF
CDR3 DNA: TGTGCCAGTACGGACTCGAACCGAAATGGCTACACCTTC

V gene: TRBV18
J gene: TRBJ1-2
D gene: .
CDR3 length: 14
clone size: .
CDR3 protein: CASSTRTANYGYTF
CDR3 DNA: TGTGCCAGCTCAACCAGGACAGCCAACTATGGCTACACCTTC

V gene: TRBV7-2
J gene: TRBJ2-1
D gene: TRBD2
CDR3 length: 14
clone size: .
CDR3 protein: CASSLVGGYNEQFF
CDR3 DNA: TGTGCCAGCAGCTTAGTGGGGGGGTACAATGAGCAGTTCTTC

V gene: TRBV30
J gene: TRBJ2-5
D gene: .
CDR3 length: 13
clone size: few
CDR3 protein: CAWRKGGRETQYF
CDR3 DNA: TGTGCCTGGAGGAAGGGGGGGAGAGAGACCCAGTACTTC

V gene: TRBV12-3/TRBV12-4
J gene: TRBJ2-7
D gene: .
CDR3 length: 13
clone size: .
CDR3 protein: CASGPTTSYEQYF
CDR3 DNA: TGTGCCAGCGGGCCGACGACATCCTACGAGCAGTACTTC